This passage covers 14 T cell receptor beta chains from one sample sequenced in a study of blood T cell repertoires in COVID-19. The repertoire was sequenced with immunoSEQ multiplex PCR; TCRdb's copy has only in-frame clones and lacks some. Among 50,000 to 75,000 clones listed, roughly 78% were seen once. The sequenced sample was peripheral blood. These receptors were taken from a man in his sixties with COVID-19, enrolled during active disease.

Written as DNA, the CDR3 is TGTGCCAGCAGCCGAAACCCGGGACAGGGGAATGAAAAACTGTTTTTT. Its translation is CASSRNPGQGNEKLFF. This chain joins TRBV4-2 and TRBJ1-4; 10 bases are shared with TRBD1. Germline values: CDR1 LGHNA, CDR2 YNFKEQ. The CDR3 is made up of 16 amino acids. V dropped 4 bases and J dropped 5; count of bases not matched to a gene: 7.

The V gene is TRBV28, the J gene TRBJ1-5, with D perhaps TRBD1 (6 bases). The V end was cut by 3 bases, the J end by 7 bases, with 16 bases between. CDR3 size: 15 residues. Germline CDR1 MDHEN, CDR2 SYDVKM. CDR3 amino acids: CASSFFLGHSQPQHF. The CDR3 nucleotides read TGTGCCAGCAGTTTTTTCCTGGGACATTCCCAGCCCCAGCATTTT.

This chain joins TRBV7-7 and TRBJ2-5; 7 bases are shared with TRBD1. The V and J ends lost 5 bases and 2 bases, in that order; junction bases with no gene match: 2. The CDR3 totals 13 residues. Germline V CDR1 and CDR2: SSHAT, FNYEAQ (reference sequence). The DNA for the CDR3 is TGTGCCAGCAGCCGGGACAGACAAGAGACCCAGTACTTC. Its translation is CASSRDRQETQYF. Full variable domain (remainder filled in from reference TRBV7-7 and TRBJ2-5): GAGVSQSPRYKVTKRGQDVTLRCDPISSHATLYWYQQALGQGPEFLTYFNYEAQPDKSGLPSDRFSAERPEGSISTLTIQRTEQRDSAMYRCASSRDRQETQYFGPGTRLLVL.

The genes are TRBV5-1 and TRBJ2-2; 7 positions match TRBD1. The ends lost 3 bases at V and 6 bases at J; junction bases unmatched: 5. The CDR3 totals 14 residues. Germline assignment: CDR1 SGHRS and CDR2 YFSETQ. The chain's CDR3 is CASSSSTGAGELFF. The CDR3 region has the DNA TGCGCCAGCAGCTCATCCACAGGGGCCGGGGAGCTGTTTTTT.

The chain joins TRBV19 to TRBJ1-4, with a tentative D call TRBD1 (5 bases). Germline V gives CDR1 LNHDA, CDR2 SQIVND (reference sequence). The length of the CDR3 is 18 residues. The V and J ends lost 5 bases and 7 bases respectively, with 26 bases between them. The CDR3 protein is CASSAGRGRGVVSEKLFF. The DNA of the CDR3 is TGTGCCAGTAGTGCGGGACGGGGACGGGGAGTCGTGTCTGAAAAACTGTTTTTT.

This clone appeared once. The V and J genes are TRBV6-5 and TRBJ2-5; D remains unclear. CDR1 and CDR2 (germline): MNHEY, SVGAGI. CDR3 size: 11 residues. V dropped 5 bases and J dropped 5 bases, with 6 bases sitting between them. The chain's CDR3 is CASSPRETQYF. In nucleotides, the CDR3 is TGTGCCAGCAGTCCGAGGGAGACCCAGTACTTC.

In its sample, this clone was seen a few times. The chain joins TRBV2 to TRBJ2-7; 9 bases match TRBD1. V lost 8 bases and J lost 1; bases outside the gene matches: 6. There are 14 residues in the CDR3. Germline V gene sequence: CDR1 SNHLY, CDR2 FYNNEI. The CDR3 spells CASGRDRASYEQYF. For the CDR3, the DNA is TGTGCCAGCGGGAGGGACAGGGCATCCTACGAGCAGTACTTC.

CDR3 sequence reads: CASSPYTGELFF. The CDR3 nucleotides read TGTGCCAGCAGTCCTTATACCGGGGAGCTGTTTTTT. The rearrangement links TRBV13 to TRBJ2-2; D remains ambiguous. The CDR3 has 12 amino acids. V was pared by 6 bases and J by 5 bases, with 7 bases between. Germline V gene lookup returns CDR1 PRHDT and CDR2 FYEKMQ (reference sequence). Combining the CDR3 with reference TRBV13 and TRBJ2-2 gives the whole variable domain AAGVIQSPRHLIKEKRETATLKCYPIPRHDTVYWYQQGPGQDPQFLISFYEKMQSDKGSIPDRFSAQQFSDYHSELNMSSLELGDSALYFCASSPYTGELFFGEGSRLTVL.

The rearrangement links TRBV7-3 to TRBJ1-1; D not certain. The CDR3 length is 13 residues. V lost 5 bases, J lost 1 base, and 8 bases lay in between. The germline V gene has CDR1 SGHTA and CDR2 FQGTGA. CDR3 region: CASSGSENTEAFF. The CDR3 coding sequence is TGTGCCAGCAGCGGCAGTGAGAACACTGAAGCTTTCTTT.

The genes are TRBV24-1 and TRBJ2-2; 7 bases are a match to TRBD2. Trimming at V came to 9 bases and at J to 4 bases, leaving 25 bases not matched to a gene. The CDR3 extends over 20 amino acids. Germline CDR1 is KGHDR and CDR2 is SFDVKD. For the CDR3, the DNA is TGTGCCACCGAGGGGAGGGGCACTCGCTTGGGGGAGAGTGGCACCGGGGAGCTGTTTTTT. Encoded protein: CATEGRGTRLGESGTGELFF.

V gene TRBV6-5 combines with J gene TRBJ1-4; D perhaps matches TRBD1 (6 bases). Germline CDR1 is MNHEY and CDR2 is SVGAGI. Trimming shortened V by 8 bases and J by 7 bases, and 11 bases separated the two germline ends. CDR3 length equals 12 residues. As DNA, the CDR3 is TGTGCCAGCGAACAGGGAAGTGAAAAACTGTTTTTT. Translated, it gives CASEQGSEKLFF.

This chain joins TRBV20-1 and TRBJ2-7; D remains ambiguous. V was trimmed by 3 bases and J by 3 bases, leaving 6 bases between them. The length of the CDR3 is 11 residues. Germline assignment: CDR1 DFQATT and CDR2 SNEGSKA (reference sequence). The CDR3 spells CSASLSYEQYF. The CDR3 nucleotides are TGCAGTGCTAGTCTCAGCTACGAGCAGTACTTC.

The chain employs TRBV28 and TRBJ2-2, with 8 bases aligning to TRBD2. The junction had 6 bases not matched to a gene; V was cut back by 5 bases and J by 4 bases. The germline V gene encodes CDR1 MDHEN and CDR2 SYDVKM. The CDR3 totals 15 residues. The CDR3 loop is CASSHTSGLTGELFF. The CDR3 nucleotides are TGTGCCAGCAGTCATACTAGCGGACTCACCGGGGAGCTGTTTTTT.

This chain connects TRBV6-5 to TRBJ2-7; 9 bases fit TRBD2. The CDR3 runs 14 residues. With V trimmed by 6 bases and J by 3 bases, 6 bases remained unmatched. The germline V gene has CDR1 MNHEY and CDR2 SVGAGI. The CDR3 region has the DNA TGTGCCAGCAGCTTAGCGGGGGAAGACTACGAGCAGTACTTC. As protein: CASSLAGEDYEQYF.